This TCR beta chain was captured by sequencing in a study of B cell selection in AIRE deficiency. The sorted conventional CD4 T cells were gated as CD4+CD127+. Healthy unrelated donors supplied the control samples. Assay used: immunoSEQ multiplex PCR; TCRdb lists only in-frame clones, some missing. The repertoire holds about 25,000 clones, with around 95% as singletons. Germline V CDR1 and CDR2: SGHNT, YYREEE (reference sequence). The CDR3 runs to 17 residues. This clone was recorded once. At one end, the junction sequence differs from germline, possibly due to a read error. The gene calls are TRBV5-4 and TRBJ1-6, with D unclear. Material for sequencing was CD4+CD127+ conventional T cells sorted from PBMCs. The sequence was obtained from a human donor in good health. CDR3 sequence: CARSLGSGSSYNSPLHF. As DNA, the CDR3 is TGTGCCCGCAGCTTGGGTTCGGGGTCCTCCTATAATTCACCCCTCCACTTT.